One and the same sample provided the 10 T cell receptor beta chains below, sequenced in a study of shared clonotypes between healthy human individuals (dated by TCRdb to 2018 to 2020). Library generation was performed with the immunoSEQ multiplex PCR assay. The table was pulled from immuneACCESS by TCRdb, which kept in-frame rearrangements only. Such tables lose some clones; where checked, under half of the loss comes from unresolved V genes, and the rest has no known cause. This sample gives roughly 590,000 clones in total; 95% of them show up just once. In total, the top ten clones hold about 0.11% of the sample. CD8 naive samples were CD45RO-negative cells positively selected for CCR7, giving a CD45RA+CCR7+ population that excluded TemRA cells. Material: naive CD8+ T cells sorted from blood. This specimen's cell subset or site label, per the study, means: CD45RA+CCR7+. These receptors originate from a woman aged 30 to 39 in good health.

This sequence joins TRBV5-1 and TRBJ1-3, with no clear D. The CDR3 runs 15 residues. The V gene lost 4 bases and the J gene lost 0 bases, with 11 bases spanning the gap. Germline values: CDR1 SGHRS, CDR2 YFSETQ. The CDR3 is CASSPDGDSGNTIYF. The DNA for the CDR3 is TGCGCCAGCAGCCCCGACGGAGACTCTGGAAACACCATATATTTT.

This chain connects TRBV28 to TRBJ2-7; D gene ambiguous. From germline, CDR1 is MDHEN and CDR2 SYDVKM. The CDR3 is 15 residues long. V lost 4 bases and J 4 bases, leaving 17 bases between the germline ends. The CDR3 spells CASSWNRVVGYEQYF. The DNA for the CDR3 is TGTGCCAGCAGTTGGAACAGAGTTGTCGGGTACGAGCAGTACTTC.

The rearrangement uses TRBV13 and TRBJ2-5, with D unclear. The germline CDR1 and CDR2 sequences are PRHDT and FYEKMQ (reference sequence). The CDR3 extends over 13 amino acids. Trimming shortened V by 4 bases and J by 0 bases, and 6 bases separated the two germline ends. CDR3 region: CASSSQYQETQYF. The CDR3 DNA sequence: TGTGCCAGCAGCTCCCAGTACCAAGAGACCCAGTACTTC. Complete variable domain (other parts from reference TRBV13 and TRBJ2-5): AAGVIQSPRHLIKEKRETATLKCYPIPRHDTVYWYQQGPGQDPQFLISFYEKMQSDKGSIPDRFSAQQFSDYHSELNMSSLELGDSALYFCASSSQYQETQYFGPGTRLLVL.

In DNA, the CDR3 is TGCAGCGTTGGAATAATAGCGGGAGTGGAGGAGACCCAGTACTTC. Translation: CSVGIIAGVEETQYF. The chain couples TRBV29-1 to TRBJ2-5; 9 positions agree with TRBD2. Unmatched junction bases numbered 11, after V lost 4 bases and J lost 5 bases. The germline gives CDR1 SQVTM, CDR2 ANQGSEA. The CDR3 spans 15 residues.

The V gene is TRBV5-5, the J gene TRBJ2-7, with D possibly being TRBD1 or TRBD2 (5 bases each). CDR3 length equals 18 residues. The V and J ends lost 0 bases and 2 bases respectively, with 21 bases between them. Per germline, CDR1 SGHKS and CDR2 YYEKEE (reference sequence). The chain's CDR3 is CASSLGKNLPGRPYEQYF. CDR3 nucleotide sequence: TGTGCCAGCAGCTTGGGCAAAAACCTTCCGGGACGGCCCTACGAGCAGTACTTC.

The V gene is TRBV5-4, the J gene TRBJ2-3, with D possibly TRBD2 on 6 matching bases. Per the germline V gene, CDR1 is SGHNT and CDR2 is YYREEE (reference sequence). Trimming shortened V by 5 bases and J by 1 base, and 11 bases separated the two germline ends. The CDR3 extends over 14 amino acids. The CDR3 loop reads CASSYGEGTDTQYF. CDR3 bases: TGTGCCAGCAGTTACGGGGAGGGCACAGATACGCAGTATTTT.

The J gene is TRBJ2-1, the V gene TRBV2; no definite D call. Germline assignment: CDR1 SNHLY and CDR2 FYNNEI. Trimming left V 8 bases short and J 4 bases short, with 18 bases between. CDR3 length equals 15 residues. CDR3 sequence reads: CASEADGFGYNEQFF. CDR3 nucleotide sequence: TGTGCCAGCGAGGCAGATGGGTTTGGGTACAATGAGCAGTTCTTC.

J is TRBJ2-7 and V is TRBV10-1, with D possibly being TRBD1 (6 bases). From germline, CDR1 is WNHNN and CDR2 SYGVQD (reference sequence). The CDR3 extends over 16 amino acids. The V end was cut by 6 bases, the J end by 2 bases, with 20 bases between. CDR3 DNA: TGCGCCAGCAGAAACCCCAGGGACAACAAGACCTACGAGCAGTACTTC. Protein sequence: CASRNPRDNKTYEQYF.

This chain links TRBV19 with TRBJ1-5, with D perhaps TRBD1 (5 bases). Trimming stripped 8 bases from V and 7 bases from J, with 12 bases between. This CDR3 comprises 12 residues. Germline CDR1 reads LNHDA; CDR2 reads SQIVND (reference sequence). The CDR3: CASGAEGQPQHF. CDR3 coding DNA: TGTGCCAGTGGGGCAGAGGGCCAGCCCCAGCATTTT.

The chain carries TRBV29-1 and TRBJ2-2; TRBD1 matches at 8 bases. This CDR3 comprises 15 residues. Germline V CDR1 and CDR2: SQVTM, ANQGSEA. V lost 7 bases to trimming and J lost 1 base; unmatched junction nucleotides: 8. CDR3 sequence reads: CSGRTGNENTGELFF. DNA of the CDR3: TGCAGCGGCCGGACAGGGAATGAGAACACCGGGGAGCTGTTTTTT.